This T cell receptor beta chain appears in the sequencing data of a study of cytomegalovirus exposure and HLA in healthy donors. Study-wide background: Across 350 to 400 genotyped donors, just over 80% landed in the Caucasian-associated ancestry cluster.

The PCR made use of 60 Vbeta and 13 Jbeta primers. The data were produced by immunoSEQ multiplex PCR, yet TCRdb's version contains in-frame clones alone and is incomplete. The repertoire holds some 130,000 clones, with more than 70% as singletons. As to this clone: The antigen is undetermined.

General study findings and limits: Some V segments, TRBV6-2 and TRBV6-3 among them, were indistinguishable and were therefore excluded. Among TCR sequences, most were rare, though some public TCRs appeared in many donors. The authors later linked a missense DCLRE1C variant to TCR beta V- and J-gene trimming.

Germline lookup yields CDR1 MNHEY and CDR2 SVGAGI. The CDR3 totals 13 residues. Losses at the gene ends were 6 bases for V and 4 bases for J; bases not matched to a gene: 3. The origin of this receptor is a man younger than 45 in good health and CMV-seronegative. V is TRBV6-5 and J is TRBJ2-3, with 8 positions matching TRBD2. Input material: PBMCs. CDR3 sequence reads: CASSWREADTQYF. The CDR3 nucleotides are TGTGCCAGCAGCTGGCGGGAGGCAGATACGCAGTATTTT.